This TCR beta chain was sequenced during a study of blood T cell repertoires in COVID-19. The table came from immunoSEQ multiplex PCR; TCRdb's copy has only in-frame clones and leaves some out. The sample includes some 390,000 clones, over 75% of them seen just once. V lost 0 bases, J lost 0 bases, and 7 bases stayed unmatched. This CDR3 has 17 amino acids. The germline CDR1 and CDR2 sequences are LGHNA and YSLEER. The rearrangement links TRBV4-3 to TRBJ2-7; 8 nucleotides line up with TRBD1. This clonotype originated in a woman aged 40 to 50 with COVID-19, enrolled during active disease. Sequenced input: peripheral blood. CDR3 loop: CASSQDKQGASSYEQYF. CDR3 in DNA: TGCGCCAGCAGCCAAGATAAGCAGGGGGCATCCTCCTACGAGCAGTACTTC.